One T cell receptor (beta chain) is described in this entry. Original data processing: Counts of nucleated cells, estimated from reference gene primer amplification, were obtained. Here immunoSEQ multiplex PCR was the method, and the copy in TCRdb shows in-frame clones only, minus some. V and J calls and clone size are copied from that table; D and trimming were computed from the DNA. This sample has around 170,000 clones; 88% occur once, and the top ten carry 9% to 10%. These data originate in a study of blood T cell repertoires in COVID-19. The CDR3 runs 17 residues. The germline CDR1 and CDR2 sequences are SEHNR and FQNEAQ (reference sequence). Trimming cost V 3 bases and J 0 bases; bases outside gene matches: 4.

The V and J genes are TRBV7-9 and TRBJ1-6, with TRBD1 identical over 8 bases. Specimen: PBMCs or T cells enriched from blood (not recorded which). This receptor was taken from a woman aged 18 to 35 who had recovered from COVID-19. CDR3 sequence reads: CASSFWTGSSYNSPLHF. In DNA form, the CDR3 reads TGTGCCAGCAGCTTTTGGACAGGGAGCTCCTATAATTCACCCCTCCACTTT.